The next 28 T cell receptor beta chains were all read from a single sample in a study of shared clonotypes between healthy human individuals. Profiled with immunoSEQ multiplex PCR; TCRdb holds only in-frame clones, not every one. The sample lists approximately 2.1 million clones, 85% to 95% occurring once. The sample was naive CD4+ T cells from PBMCs. Subset noted: CD45RA+ positively selected. These TCRs come from a man between 18 and 29 years old in good health. Some clones in this sample may be carry-over from other donors' samples.

The chain is built from TRBV7-2 and TRBJ1-2, with D unclear. Trimming stripped 5 bases from V and 10 bases from J, with 14 bases between. The CDR3 length is 12 residues. In germline, CDR1 is SGHTA, CDR2 FQGNSA. CDR3: CASSVDWAFYTF. The CDR3 DNA sequence: TGTGCCAGCAGCGTCGACTGGGCCTTCTACACCTTC.

The rearrangement links TRBV6-5 to TRBJ2-2, with D perhaps being TRBD1 or TRBD2 (5 bases each). Deletions cut 3 bases from V and 2 bases from J, with 10 bases between. This CDR3 region has 15 residues. Germline CDR1 reads MNHEY; CDR2 reads SVGAGI. CDR3: CASSYWGFNTGELFF. The CDR3 DNA reads as TGTGCCAGCAGTTATTGGGGGTTTAACACCGGGGAGCTGTTTTTT.

The V and J genes are TRBV6-4 and TRBJ2-3; TRBD2 is a possible D gene (5 bases). Trimming stripped 1 base from V and 1 base from J, with 6 bases between. The CDR3 is 14 amino acids. The germline CDR1 and CDR2 sequences are MRHNA and SNTAGT. The CDR3, as DNA: TGTGCCAGCAGTGACTTCGGGGGCACAGATACGCAGTATTTT. Translating it yields CASSDFGGTDTQYF.

This sequence joins TRBV9 and TRBJ1-1; D not certain. Germline assignment: CDR1 SGDLS and CDR2 YYNGEE. Trimming removed 5 bases from V and 0 bases from J, with 8 bases in between. CDR3 length: 13 residues. Written as DNA, the CDR3 is TGTGCCAGCAGTGGGCGGATGAACACTGAAGCTTTCTTT. It yields the protein CASSGRMNTEAFF.

The V gene is TRBV7-9, the J gene TRBJ1-1; D is perhaps TRBD1 (5 bases). Trimming took off 1 base at V and 11 bases at J, with 5 bases between the two ends. Germline CDR1 and CDR2: SEHNR and FQNEAQ (reference sequence). This CDR3 has 10 residues. The CDR3 loop is CASSLDRAFF. CDR3 in DNA: TGTGCCAGCAGCTTAGACAGGGCTTTCTTT.

This clone appeared a single time. Other DNA sequences in this specimen translate into the identical CDR3. The V gene is TRBV9, the J gene TRBJ2-5; TRBD2 matches 8 bases. Germline values: CDR1 SGDLS, CDR2 YYNGEE. There are 13 residues in the CDR3. Trimming at V came to 3 bases and at J to 2 bases, leaving 0 bases not matched to a gene. CDR3 sequence: CASSGLAQETQYF. The CDR3 nucleotides read TGTGCCAGCAGCGGACTAGCGCAAGAGACCCAGTACTTC.

This rearrangement joins TRBV14 to TRBJ1-1; D remains unclear. V dropped 4 bases and J dropped 1 base, with 7 bases sitting between them. The CDR3 is 13 amino acids. Per the germline V gene, CDR1 is SGHDN and CDR2 is FVKESK. CDR3: CASSLSGNTEAFF. For the CDR3, the DNA is TGTGCCAGCAGCCTCTCAGGGAACACTGAAGCTTTCTTT. Variable domain in full (rest from reference TRBV14 and TRBJ1-1): EAGVTQFPSHSVIEKGQTVTLRCDPISGHDNLYWYRRVMGKEIKFLLHFVKESKQDESGMPNNRFLAERTGGTYSTLKVQPAELEDSGVYFCASSLSGNTEAFFGQGTRLTVV.

This chain uses TRBV4-1 with TRBJ2-5, with D possibly called TRBD1 or TRBD2 (7 bases each). V was clipped by 1 base and J by 4 bases, with 16 bases between them. This CDR3 is built from 16 residues. Germline values: CDR1 MGHRA, CDR2 YSYEKL. The CDR3 loop is CASSQAVRGGRETQYF. The DNA for the CDR3 is TGCGCCAGCAGCCAAGCCGTCAGGGGGGGAAGAGAGACCCAGTACTTC.

The chain carries TRBV19 and TRBJ2-6; TRBD2 might be the D (5 bases). V gave up 6 bases and J gave up 0 bases, with 15 bases separating them. The germline V gene has CDR1 LNHDA and CDR2 SQIVND (reference sequence). The CDR3 runs to 17 residues. The CDR3 is CASRREGYSSGANVLTF. DNA for the CDR3: TGTGCCAGTAGGCGAGAGGGCTATAGCTCTGGGGCCAACGTCCTGACTTTC.

The chain has TRBV6-6 and TRBJ2-7; tentative D call: TRBD1 (5 bases). There are 13 residues in the CDR3. Germline CDR1 MNHNY, CDR2 SVGAGI (reference sequence). The V end lost 6 bases, the J end lost 3 bases, and 12 bases lay between the germline ends. This chain's CDR3 is CASRKDTYYEQYF. CDR3 nucleotides: TGTGCCAGCAGGAAGGACACCTACTACGAGCAGTACTTC.

This chain joins TRBV5-6 and TRBJ2-1; D is unresolved. Germline lookup yields CDR1 SGHDT and CDR2 YYEEEE. The CDR3 contains 17 residues. V gave up 0 bases and J gave up 3 bases, with 16 bases separating them. The CDR3 here is CASSLGVARLIYNEQFF. Here the CDR3 DNA reads TGTGCCAGCAGCTTGGGGGTCGCTAGGCTAATCTACAATGAGCAGTTCTTC. The variable domain in full, with the rest retrieved from reference TRBV5-6 and TRBJ2-1, is DAGVTQSPTHLIKTRGQQVTLRCSPKSGHDTVSWYQQALGQGPQFIFQYYEEEERQRGNFPDRFSGHQFPNYSSELNVNALLLGDSALYLCASSLGVARLIYNEQFFGPGTRLTVL.

The chain employs TRBV30 and TRBJ2-1; D tentatively reads TRBD1 or TRBD2 (5 bases each). Germline CDR1 and CDR2: GTSNPN and SVGIG (reference sequence). The CDR3 extends over 14 amino acids. V lost 5 bases, J lost 1 base, and 12 bases lay in between. The CDR3, as DNA: TGTGCCTGGGGTCGGGGCGGATCCTACAATGAGCAGTTCTTC. This codes for CAWGRGGSYNEQFF.

The V and J genes are TRBV7-9 and TRBJ1-1; 10 bases fit TRBD1. The junction had 5 bases not matched to a gene; V was cut back by 3 bases and J by 1 base. The CDR3 contains 16 residues. The germline CDR1 and CDR2 sequences are SEHNR and FQNEAQ (reference sequence). Here the CDR3 DNA reads TGTGCCAGCAGCTTGACAGGGGGCATCACGAACACTGAAGCTTTCTTT. The encoded protein is CASSLTGGITNTEAFF.

This chain links TRBV7-8 with TRBJ2-7; TRBD2 aligns across 11 bases. Germline V gene lookup returns CDR1 SGHVS and CDR2 FQNEAQ. The CDR3 consists of 13 residues. The J segment lost 7 bases and the V segment lost 7 bases, leaving 6 bases of the junction unmatched. Here the CDR3 DNA reads TGTGCCAGCAACCTAGCGGGAGGATGGGAGCAGTACTTC. This codes for CASNLAGGWEQYF.

This chain links TRBV28 with TRBJ1-4, with TRBD1 matching over 7 bases. The CDR3 contains 15 residues. The J segment lost 12 bases and the V segment lost 2 bases, leaving 12 bases of the junction unmatched. From germline, CDR1 is MDHEN and CDR2 SYDVKM. The CDR3 is CASSLGDSLYSQLFF. The CDR3 DNA is TGTGCCAGCAGTTTAGGGGACAGTCTATATTCGCAACTGTTTTTT.

This clone occurred once. V usage is TRBV5-6 and J usage is TRBJ2-7; 8 nucleotides agree with TRBD1. CDR1 is SGHDT, CDR2 YYEEEE, per germline. V was pared by 5 bases and J by 2 bases, with 12 bases of the junction left unmatched. This CDR3 is 16 amino acids long. CDR3 protein: CASRIPWTGPPYEQYF. CDR3 nucleotides: TGTGCCAGCAGGATACCGTGGACAGGGCCTCCCTACGAGCAGTACTTC.

The chain has TRBV11-2 and TRBJ2-7, with 7 bases identical to TRBD1. This CDR3 comprises 16 residues. V trimming: 2 bases; J trimming: 2 bases; junction bases outside the gene matches: 9. Germline V lookup: CDR1 SGHAT, CDR2 FQNNGV. CDR3 region: CASSLPLNRGPYEQYF. CDR3 bases: TGTGCCAGCAGCTTACCTCTAAACAGGGGCCCCTACGAGCAGTACTTC.

V gene TRBV4-1 combines with J gene TRBJ2-3, with 10 bases fitting TRBD2. The CDR3 length is 17 residues. CDR1 and CDR2 (germline): MGHRA, YSYEKL. The V and J ends lost 2 bases and 6 bases, in that order; junction bases with no gene match: 11. The CDR3 sequence is CASSQLGIAGGGDTQYF. The CDR3 DNA reads TGCGCCAGCAGCCAACTCGGAATAGCGGGAGGAGGGGATACGCAGTATTTT.

The V call is TRBV28, the J call TRBJ1-5, with D perhaps matching TRBD1 (5 bases). Germline CDR1 is MDHEN and CDR2 is SYDVKM. This CDR3 has 14 residues. V lost 6 bases and J lost 3, with 12 bases in between. The CDR3 loop reads CASSLGHTNQPQHF. CDR3 sequence (DNA): TGTGCCAGCAGCCTCGGACACACCAATCAGCCCCAGCATTTT. The full variable domain, with the rest looked up from reference TRBV28 and TRBJ1-5, is DVKVTQSSRYLVKRTGEKVFLECVQDMDHENMFWYRQDPGLGLRLIYFSYDVKMKEKGDIPEGYSVSREKKERFSLILESASTNQTSMYLCASSLGHTNQPQHFGDGTRLSIL.

The J gene is TRBJ1-1, the V gene TRBV18; no clear D gene. The V end was cut by 4 bases, the J end by 6 bases, with 15 bases between. The V gene's germline CDR1 is KGHSH and CDR2 LQKENI. The CDR3 sequence is 14 residues long. This CDR3 is CASSQNIRDAEAFF. The CDR3 DNA reads TGTGCCAGCTCACAAAACATACGGGATGCTGAAGCTTTCTTT.

The chain combines TRBV9 with TRBJ1-3; no clear D. Trimming left V 4 bases short and J 0 bases short, with 14 bases between. There are 16 residues in the CDR3. Germline V gene data show CDR1 as SGDLS and CDR2 as YYNGEE. Written as DNA, the CDR3 is TGTGCCAGCAGCCCCCAACAGCGAGGCTCTGGAAACACCATATATTTT. Translation: CASSPQQRGSGNTIYF.

CDR3 bases: TGTGCCAGCAGGGGGTCGGGGGATCAGCCCCAGCATTTT. It specifies CASRGSGDQPQHF. The rearrangement joins TRBV28 to TRBJ1-5, with D maybe TRBD1 (5 bases). Trimming left V 6 bases short and J 5 bases short, with 11 bases between. The CDR3 runs 13 residues. Germline V gives CDR1 MDHEN, CDR2 SYDVKM.

The chain carries TRBV30 and TRBJ2-7, with 7 bases matching TRBD2. J lost 0 bases, V lost 3 bases, and 2 bases had no gene match. This CDR3 is built from 13 residues. Germline-derived CDR1 and CDR2 are GTSNPN and SVGIG (reference sequence). The CDR3 is CAWRRTSSYEQYF. CDR3 coding DNA: TGTGCCTGGAGGAGGACTAGCTCCTACGAGCAGTACTTC. The entire variable domain, with the rest obtained from reference TRBV30 and TRBJ2-7, is as follows: SQTIHQWPATLVQPVGSPLSLECTVEGTSNPNLYWYRQAAGRGLQLLFYSVGIGQISSEVPQNLSASRPQDRQFILSSKKLLLSDSGFYLCAWRRTSSYEQYFGPGTRLTVT.

This chain joins TRBV7-9 and TRBJ2-6, with D unclear. Between the trimmed V and J ends, which lost 5 bases and 2 bases, there was a span of 13 bases. Germline CDR1 is SEHNR and CDR2 is FQNEAQ (reference sequence). The CDR3 spans 16 residues. The CDR3 nucleotides are TGTGCCAGCAGCCAACCCCCGGGTACTGGGGCCAACGTCCTGACTTTC. Its protein product is CASSQPPGTGANVLTF.

The chain uses TRBV9 and TRBJ1-2; 9 nucleotides line up with TRBD1. V shed 2 bases and J 1 base; nucleotides not matched to a gene: 6. The CDR3 consists of 16 residues. Germline CDR1 reads SGDLS; CDR2 reads YYNGEE. The CDR3 nucleotides read TGTGCCAGCAGCGTCCTGGGACAGGGACTTAACTATGGCTACACCTTC. It specifies CASSVLGQGLNYGYTF.

This rearrangement joins TRBV28 to TRBJ1-2; perhaps TRBD1 as D (6 bases). Between the trimmed V and J ends, which lost 5 bases and 5 bases, there was a span of 18 bases. CDR1 and CDR2 (germline): MDHEN, SYDVKM. The CDR3 has 15 amino acids. This chain's CDR3 is CASSKPTGSGYGYTF. The CDR3 bases are TGTGCCAGCAGTAAGCCTACAGGGTCTGGATATGGCTACACCTTC.

This chain joins TRBV18 and TRBJ1-3; D ambiguous. V was cut by 2 bases and J by 0 bases, with 5 bases left in between. This CDR3 has 14 amino acids. CDR1 and CDR2 from the germline V gene are KGHSH and LQKENI. The CDR3 is CASSPAASGNTIYF. The CDR3 bases are TGTGCCAGCTCACCAGCCGCCTCTGGAAACACCATATATTTT.

The chain links TRBV7-3 to TRBJ2-1; 10 nucleotides agree with TRBD2. The CDR3 has 17 residues. Germline assignment: CDR1 SGHTA and CDR2 FQGTGA. The ends lost 5 bases at V and 7 bases at J; junction bases unmatched: 14. CDR3 DNA sequence: TGTGCCAGCAGCCCGGGGGCTAGCGGGAGATTCGTAAATGAGCAGTTCTTC. As protein: CASSPGASGRFVNEQFF.